The subject of this entry is one TCR beta chain. The antigen is undetermined. These data are taken from a study of Graves' ophthalmopathy and Graves' hyperthyroidism. General study points: Blood also carried most expanded thyroid clonotypes exceeding 0.001 frequency.

Germline CDR1 reads LNHDA; CDR2 reads SQIVND (reference sequence). The CDR3 has 14 amino acids. TCR beta CDR3 amplification used RNA transcripts. First-round RT-PCR used HTBI primers; second-round multiplex PCR followed. From the multiplex PCR reads, TCRdb called clonotypes with MiXCR, one entry per CDR3 protein. Altogether 200,000 to 300,000 distinct CDR3 sequences are present, 45% being singletons, with the ten largest covering 40% to 55%. It was from 9.5 to 10 ml of fresh peripheral blood that the PBMCs came. Material: peripheral blood. This clonotype was obtained from an adult man with Graves' ophthalmopathy. V is TRBV19 and J is TRBJ1-5, with 7 bases identical to TRBD1. The CDR3 sequence: CARQDQGGNQPQHF. DNA for the CDR3: TGTGCGAGACAGGATCAGGGGGGCAATCAGCCCCAGCATTTT.